The 2 T cell receptor beta chains below all came from one sample that was sequenced in a study of T cells in Graves' hyperthyroidism and ophthalmopathy. Amplification targeted TCR beta CDR3 regions from RNA transcripts. During a first-round RT-PCR of the TCR CDR3, the HTBI primer set was used. TCRdb recomputed calls from the multiplex PCR reads with MiXCR, one row per CDR3 protein. The table has 500,000 to 600,000 distinct CDR3 sequences, roughly 50% seen once. The source material was peripheral blood or thyroid tissue (not recorded which). These receptors were collected from an adult woman with Graves' disease, either hyperthyroidism or ophthalmopathy (not recorded which).

For this clonotype: The conserved phenylalanine or tryptophan is not found at the CDR3 terminus, so this likely reflects a read error. The DNA is omitted, as the CDR3 cannot be located on it reliably, and the CDR3 follows TCRdb's listing. The V call is TRBV5-1, the J call TRBJ2-7; no DNA check was done on the table's D call, TRBD1. The CDR3 is 9 amino acids in total, end residues counted. Germline V gene data show CDR1 as SGHRS and CDR2 as YFSETQ. The chain's CDR3 is CASSLDLDR.

In its sample, this clonotype was seen a few times. This rearrangement joins TRBV6-6 to TRBJ1-1, with D perhaps matching TRBD1 (5 bases). This CDR3 has 14 amino acids. V was pared by 8 bases and J by 2 bases, with 15 bases between. Germline V CDR1 and CDR2: MNHNY, SVGAGI (reference sequence). Here the CDR3 DNA reads TGTGCCAGCTATCATGGGGCCCTTAACACTGAAGCTTTCTTT. Translation gives CASYHGALNTEAFF.